The entry below describes one T cell receptor (beta chain). Its antigen is not identified. V was pared by 0 bases and J by 5 bases, with 3 bases of the junction left unmatched. The germline V gene has CDR1 LNHNV and CDR2 YYDKDF (reference sequence). This CDR3 contains 15 residues. TCRdb keeps only in-frame clones here, not all; method: immunoSEQ multiplex PCR. The sample has about 45,000 clones, around 80% seen once. This specimen comes from a study of vaccination effects on CD4 cells after COVID-19. Points from the study as a whole: Among infection- and vaccine-induced clones, marked clonal contraction occurred late after vaccination.

ViraFEST used viral peptide pools to expand antigen-specific CD4+ T cells before sequencing. Between days 9 and 11 of culture, CD4+ T cells were separated out. According to PCR results, the person was infected with SARS-CoV-2 between March and December 2020. Each culture well received a few million PBMC. These cells were then cultured in IMDM with 10 IU/ml IL-2 and around 9.6 ug/ml peptides. Both day 3 and day 7 saw half the medium replaced with IL-2 medium. The clonotype originates from a human donor who had a prior SARS-CoV-2 infection. The V call is TRBV15, the J call TRBJ2-1; 8 nucleotides match TRBD1. The source was CD4+ T cells from PBMCs cultured with a peptide pool, collected before COVID-19 vaccination. CDR3 region: CATSRDRQGHNEQFF. The CDR3 bases are TGTGCCACCAGCAGAGACAGACAGGGGCACAATGAGCAGTTCTTC.